This entry is about one TCR beta chain. Its antigen is currently unknown. The data originate from a study of T cells in Graves' hyperthyroidism and ophthalmopathy. Findings and limits, study-wide: Separation of ophthalmopathy from stable hyperthyroidism was achieved by a 13 V-J model.

CDR1 LNHNV and CDR2 YYDKDF come from the germline V gene (reference sequence). J was trimmed by 0 bases and V by 0 bases; bases with no gene match: 5. The CDR3 is 16 residues long. RNA transcripts gave rise to amplified TCR beta CDR3 regions. RT-PCR in the first round (using the HTBI primer set) targeted the TCR CDR3. TCRdb reprocessed the multiplex PCR reads with MiXCR, giving one entry per CDR3 protein. Among approximately 610,000 distinct CDR3 sequences listed, approximately 15% were seen once. The rearrangement links TRBV15 to TRBJ2-7; 7 nucleotides agree with TRBD1. This sequence originates from a woman between 40 and 50 years old with Graves' ophthalmopathy. The sequencing input was blood. CDR3 in DNA: TGTGCCACCAGCAGAGACCTAGGGGGCGCCTCCTACGAGCAGTACTTC. Its translation is CATSRDLGGASYEQYF.